The clone carrying this T cell receptor beta chain was detected a few times. These data originate in a study of T cells after yellow fever vaccination. Germline lookup yields CDR1 SGHTA and CDR2 FQGTGA. The CDR3 is made up of 14 amino acids. Trimming removed 3 bases at V and 7 bases at J, with 10 bases between. TCRdb fed the 5' RACE reads into MiXCR, producing one record per CDR3 protein. The sample carries about 74,000 distinct CDR3 sequences, roughly 7.4% recorded once. The genes are TRBV7-3 and TRBJ1-6; a weak D match, TRBD1 (6 bases). The TCR originated in a man in his late teens or twenties who received the YFV17D yellow fever vaccine. Specimen: CD8+ T cells sorted from PBMCs, collected around 5 days after the first yellow fever vaccination. Here the CDR3 DNA reads TGTGCCAGCAGCTTCGGGGGCCCAAATTCACCCCTCCACTTT. Translating gives CASSFGGPNSPLHF.